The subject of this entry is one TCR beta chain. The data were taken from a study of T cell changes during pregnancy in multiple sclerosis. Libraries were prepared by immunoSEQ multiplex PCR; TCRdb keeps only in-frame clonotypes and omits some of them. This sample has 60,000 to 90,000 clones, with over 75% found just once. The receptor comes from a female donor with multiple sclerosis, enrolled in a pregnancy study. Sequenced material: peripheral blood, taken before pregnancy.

The CDR3 nucleotides read TGTGCCAGAAGCTTTAGTAGAGGGGAGGTGCTTTCCTACGAGCAGTACTTC. Amino acid sequence: CARSFSRGEVLSYEQYF. This chain links TRBV5-3 with TRBJ2-7; D perhaps matches TRBD2 (6 bases). TRBV5-3 is assigned to the ORF class and has an uncertain function. The CDR3 covers 17 residues. Deletions cut 2 bases from V and 1 base from J, with 19 bases between.